The entry below gives a single TCR beta chain sequence along with its context. Its target is unknown. Trimming cost V 6 bases and J 4 bases, with 13 bases left between them. The CDR3 length is 13 residues. Germline loops: CDR1 SQVTM, CDR2 ANQGSEA. The donors, healthy Caucasians from Russia, were aged roughly 6 to 90. This entry belongs to a study of blood T cells in healthy people across ages. Study in general: Template switching picked up about one barcoded beta molecule for each two T cells.

General study points: Aged donors had fewer naive CD4+ cells and lower diversity than long-lived donors.

Next came a second PCR, run for about 6 to 11 cycles, which used a sample-barcoded 5' primer along with a J-beta primer mix. Template switching added a 12-random-nucleotide identifier to every cDNA molecule. Via MiXCR, TCRdb re-called the 5' RACE reads, giving one row per CDR3 protein. The data contain over a million distinct CDR3 sequences, approximately 43% of them singletons. This clonotype originated in a woman aged 18 to 35 in good health. The gene calls are TRBV29-1 and TRBJ1-5, with D tentatively TRBD1 (6 bases). Sequencing was performed on blood. CDR3 DNA sequence: TGCAGCGTCGGGGAGGGGGGAAATCAGCCCCAGCATTTT. As protein: CSVGEGGNQPQHF.